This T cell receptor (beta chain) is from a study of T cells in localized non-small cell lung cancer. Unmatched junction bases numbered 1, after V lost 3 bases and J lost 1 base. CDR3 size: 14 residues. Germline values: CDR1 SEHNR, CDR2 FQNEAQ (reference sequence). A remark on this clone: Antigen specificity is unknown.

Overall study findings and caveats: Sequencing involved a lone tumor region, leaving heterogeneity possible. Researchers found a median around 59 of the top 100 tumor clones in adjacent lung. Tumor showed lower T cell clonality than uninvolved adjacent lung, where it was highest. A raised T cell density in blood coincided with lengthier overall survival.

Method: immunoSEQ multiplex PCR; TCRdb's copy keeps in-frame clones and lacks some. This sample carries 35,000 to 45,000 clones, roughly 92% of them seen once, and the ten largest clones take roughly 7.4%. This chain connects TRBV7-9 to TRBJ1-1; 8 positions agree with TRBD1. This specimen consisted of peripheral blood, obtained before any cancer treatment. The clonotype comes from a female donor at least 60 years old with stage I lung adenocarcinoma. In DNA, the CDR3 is TGTGCCAGCAGCTTCGGACAGGGGAACACTGAAGCTTTCTTT. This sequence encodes CASSFGQGNTEAFF.